The 3 T cell receptor beta chains given below trace back to one sample, sequenced in a study of Graves' ophthalmopathy and Graves' hyperthyroidism. CDR3 regions of TCR beta were amplified from RNA transcripts. HTBI-primed first-round RT-PCR preceded second-round multiplex PCR. A single record per CDR3 protein comes from TCRdb applying MiXCR to the multiplex PCR reads. The table has roughly 1.1 million distinct CDR3 sequences, about 36% seen once. The sequencing sample was made of peripheral blood or thyroid tissue (not recorded which). The receptor set was obtained from an adult man with Graves' hyperthyroidism.

For this clonotype: A much larger clonotype is one base distant, so this may be a read error. V gene TRBV19 combines with J gene TRBJ2-5, with D perhaps TRBD2 (7 bases). CDR1 LNHDA and CDR2 SQIVND come from the germline V gene (reference sequence). Trimming pared 7 bases from V and 9 bases from J, leaving 27 bases between. The CDR3 length is 16 residues. This CDR3 reads CASNVLATGGPEAQYF. The CDR3 DNA sequence: TGTGCCAGTAACGTCTTGGCCACGGGGGGCCCGGAGGCCCAGTACTTC.

V is TRBV10-3 and J is TRBJ2-1; D might be TRBD2 (5 bases). This CDR3 is built from 16 residues. Trimming removed 3 bases at V and 0 bases at J, with 12 bases between. Germline V gene lookup returns CDR1 ENHRY and CDR2 SYGVKD. The CDR3 DNA reads as TGTGCCATCAGTGACATGGAGGCCGGCTCCTACAATGAGCAGTTCTTC. It is translated as CAISDMEAGSYNEQFF.

The chain couples TRBV9 to TRBJ2-2; no clear D. The CDR3 runs to 16 residues. Trimming cost V 0 bases and J 1 base, with 10 bases left between them. Germline loops: CDR1 SGDLS, CDR2 YYNGEE. The CDR3 region has the DNA TGTGCCAGCAGCGTAGTGGGGAATCTGAACACCGGGGAGCTGTTTTTT. It translates to CASSVVGNLNTGELFF. Variable domain in full (rest from reference TRBV9 and TRBJ2-2): DSGVTQTPKHLITATGQRVTLRCSPRSGDLSVYWYQQSLDQGLQFLIQYYNGEERAKGNILERFSAQQFPDLHSELNLSSLELGDSALYFCASSVVGNLNTGELFFGEGSRLTVL.